In its sample, the clone carrying this TCR beta chain was seen many times. Its target is not known. These data are taken from a study of T-cell memory formation after mild COVID-19. The overall study: Clusters of TCRs were largely donor specific.

The length of the CDR3 is 16 residues. Trimming took off 1 base at V and 7 bases at J, with 16 bases between the two ends. Germline-derived CDR1 and CDR2 are LGHNA and YSLEER. TCRdb itself ran the 5' RACE reads through MiXCR, one entry per CDR3 protein. The table includes under 300,000 distinct CDR3 sequences, around 8% detected once. Broader study findings: Certain responding clones were present in pre-infection memory, suggesting participation of cross-reactive memory. The main location of contracting CD4+ clones was CM and EM, and that of contracting CD8+ clones was EMRA.

The chain carries TRBV4-3 and TRBJ1-4; TRBD1 might be the D (5 bases). The receptor was derived from a young man who had mild COVID-19 (a few samples of this study predate the infection). Cell type and time point are not known. The sequencing input was PBMCs or a T cell subset sorted from them (not recorded which). The DNA of the CDR3 is TGCGCCAGCAGCCAAGTTGGGGGAGGACTGATTGAAAAACTGTTTTTT. As protein: CASSQVGGGLIEKLFF.